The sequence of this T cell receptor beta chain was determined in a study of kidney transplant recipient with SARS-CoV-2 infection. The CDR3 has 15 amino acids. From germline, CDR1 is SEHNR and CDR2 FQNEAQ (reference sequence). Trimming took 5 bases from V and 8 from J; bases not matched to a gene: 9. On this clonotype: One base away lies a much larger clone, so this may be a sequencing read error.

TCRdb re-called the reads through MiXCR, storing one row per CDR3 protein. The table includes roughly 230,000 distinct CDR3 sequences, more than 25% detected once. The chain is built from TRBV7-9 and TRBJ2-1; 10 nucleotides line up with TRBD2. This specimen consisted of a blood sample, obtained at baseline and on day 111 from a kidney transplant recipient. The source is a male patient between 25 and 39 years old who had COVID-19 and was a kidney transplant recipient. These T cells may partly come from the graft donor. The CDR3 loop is CASSNLGSGRYEQFF. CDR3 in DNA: TGTGCCAGCAGCAACCTGGGTAGCGGGAGGTATGAGCAGTTCTTC.